This TCR beta chain is drawn from a study of T cell responses to AZD1222 COVID-19 vaccine. Study findings and constraints: Increased Spike-specific TCR breadth and depth were observed after two AZD1222 doses. Nearly half of spike-specific TCRs reportedly go after variant regions that carry no mutations. The repertoires were collected only after the peak T cell response. Donors were chiefly white British, with a greater number of females, and clonal diversity was perhaps underestimated.

Profiling relied on immunoSEQ multiplex PCR, and the TCRdb table lists in-frame clones only, not all of them. This table has roughly 140,000 clones, around nine tenths appearing once. Trimming took off 1 base at V and 8 bases at J, with 8 bases between the two ends. The germline V gene encodes CDR1 MNHNS and CDR2 SASEGT. This CDR3 region has 12 residues. As regards this clone: As yet, its antigen is unknown.

J is TRBJ1-1 and V is TRBV6-1; D is uncertain. The TCR sequence derives from an adult in good health. Sequencing was performed on peripheral blood, taken on day 0 of MenACWY control vaccination. CDR3 DNA: TGTGCCAGCAGTGAAGTGAACGGAGAAGCTTTCTTT. Protein product: CASSEVNGEAFF.